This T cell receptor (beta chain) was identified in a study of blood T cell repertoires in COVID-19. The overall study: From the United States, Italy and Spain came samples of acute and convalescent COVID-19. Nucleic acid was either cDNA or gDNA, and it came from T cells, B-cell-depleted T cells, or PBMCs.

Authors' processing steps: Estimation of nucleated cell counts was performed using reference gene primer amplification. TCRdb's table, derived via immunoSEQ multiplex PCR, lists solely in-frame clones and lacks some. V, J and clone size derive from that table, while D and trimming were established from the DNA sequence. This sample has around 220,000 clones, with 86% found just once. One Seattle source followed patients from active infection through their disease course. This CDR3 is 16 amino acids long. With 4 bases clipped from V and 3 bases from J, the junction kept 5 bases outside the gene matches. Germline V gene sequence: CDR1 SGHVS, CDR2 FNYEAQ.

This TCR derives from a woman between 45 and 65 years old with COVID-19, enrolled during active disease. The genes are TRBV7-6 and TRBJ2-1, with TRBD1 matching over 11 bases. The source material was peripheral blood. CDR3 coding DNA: TGTGCCAGCAGCTCAGGGACAGGGGGGGGCTACAATGAGCAGTTCTTC. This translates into CASSSGTGGGYNEQFF.